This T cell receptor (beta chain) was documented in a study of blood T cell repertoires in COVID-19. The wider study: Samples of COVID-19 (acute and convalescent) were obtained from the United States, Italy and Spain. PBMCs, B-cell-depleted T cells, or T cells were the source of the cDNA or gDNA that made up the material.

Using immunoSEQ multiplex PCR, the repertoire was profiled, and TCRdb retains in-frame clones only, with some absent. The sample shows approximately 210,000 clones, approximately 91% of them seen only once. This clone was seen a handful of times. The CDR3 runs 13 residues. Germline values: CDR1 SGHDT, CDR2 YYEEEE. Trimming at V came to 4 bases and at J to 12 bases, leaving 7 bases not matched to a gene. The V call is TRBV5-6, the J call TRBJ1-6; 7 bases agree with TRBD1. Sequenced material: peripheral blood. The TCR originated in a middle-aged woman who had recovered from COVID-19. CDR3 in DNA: TGTGCCAGCAGCCTACAAACAGGGGAACCCCTCCACTTT. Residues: CASSLQTGEPLHF.